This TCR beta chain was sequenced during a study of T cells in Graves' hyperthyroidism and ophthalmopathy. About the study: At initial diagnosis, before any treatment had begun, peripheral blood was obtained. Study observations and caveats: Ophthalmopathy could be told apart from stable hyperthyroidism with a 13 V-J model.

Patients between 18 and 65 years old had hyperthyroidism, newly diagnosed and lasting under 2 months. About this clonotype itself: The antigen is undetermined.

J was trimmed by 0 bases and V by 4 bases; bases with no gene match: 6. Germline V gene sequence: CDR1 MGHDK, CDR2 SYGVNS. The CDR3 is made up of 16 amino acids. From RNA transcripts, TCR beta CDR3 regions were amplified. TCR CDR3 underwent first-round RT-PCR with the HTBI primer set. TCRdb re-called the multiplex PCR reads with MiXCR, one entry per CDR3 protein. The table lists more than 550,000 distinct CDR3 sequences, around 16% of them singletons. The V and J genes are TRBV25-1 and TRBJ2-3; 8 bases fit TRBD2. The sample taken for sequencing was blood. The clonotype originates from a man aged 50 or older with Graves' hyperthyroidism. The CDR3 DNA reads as TGTGCCAGCAGTGCCAGCGGGAGCGCTAGCACAGATACGCAGTATTTT. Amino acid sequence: CASSASGSASTDTQYF.